Detailed here is one TCR beta chain. Antigen specificity is unknown. Memory CD4+ cells were the fraction left after CD45RA+ naive selection. Germline V lookup: CDR1 LGHNA, CDR2 YNFKEQ. The CDR3 is 11 amino acids. The V and J ends lost 3 bases and 3 bases respectively, with 2 bases between them. The sample is drawn from a study of shared clonotypes between healthy human individuals. Overall study results and limits: Non-shared clonotypes showed lower generation probabilities than clonotypes common to all four donors.

The authors split each subset's genomic DNA evenly across several immunoSEQ plates. Clones were sequenced by immunoSEQ multiplex PCR, and TCRdb holds only the in-frame ones, with some missing. The table includes 2 million to 2.5 million clones, approximately 93% detected once. The receptor comes from a man younger than 35 in good health. Some clones in this sample may be carry-over from other donors' samples. Material for sequencing was naive CD4+ T cells from PBMCs. Regarding subset: CD45RA+ positively selected. The gene calls are TRBV4-2 and TRBJ2-5; D remains unclear. The CDR3 loop reads CASSHEETQYF. CDR3 DNA sequence: TGTGCCAGCAGCCATGAAGAGACCCAGTACTTC.